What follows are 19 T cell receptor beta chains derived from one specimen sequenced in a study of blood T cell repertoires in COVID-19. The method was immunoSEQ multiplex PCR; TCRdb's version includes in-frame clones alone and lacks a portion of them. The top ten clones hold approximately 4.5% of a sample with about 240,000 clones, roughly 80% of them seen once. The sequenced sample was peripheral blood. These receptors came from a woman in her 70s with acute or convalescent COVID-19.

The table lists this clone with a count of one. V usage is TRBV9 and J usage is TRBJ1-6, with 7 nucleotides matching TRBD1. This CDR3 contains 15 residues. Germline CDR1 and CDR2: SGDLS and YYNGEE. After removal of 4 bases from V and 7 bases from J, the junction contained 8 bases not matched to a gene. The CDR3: CASSTPGGRNSPLHF. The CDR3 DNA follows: TGTGCCAGCAGCACGCCAGGGGGAAGGAATTCACCCCTCCACTTT.

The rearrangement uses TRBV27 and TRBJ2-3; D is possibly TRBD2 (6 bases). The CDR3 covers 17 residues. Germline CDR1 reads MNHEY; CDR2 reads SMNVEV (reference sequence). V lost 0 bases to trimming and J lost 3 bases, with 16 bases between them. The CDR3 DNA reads TGTGCCAGCAGTTTATCTCTGGAGGGGCCGGAAACAGATACGCAGTATTTT. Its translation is CASSLSLEGPETDTQYF.

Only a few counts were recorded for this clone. CDR3 protein: CASSARSTGSSYNSPLHF. As DNA, the CDR3 is TGTGCCAGCAGTGCCAGATCGACAGGGAGCTCCTATAATTCACCCCTCCACTTT. The J gene is TRBJ1-6, the V gene TRBV6-1, with TRBD1 matching over 7 bases. Germline V gene sequence: CDR1 MNHNS, CDR2 SASEGT. This CDR3 has 18 amino acids. V was clipped by 4 bases and J by 0 bases; unmatched bases: 9.

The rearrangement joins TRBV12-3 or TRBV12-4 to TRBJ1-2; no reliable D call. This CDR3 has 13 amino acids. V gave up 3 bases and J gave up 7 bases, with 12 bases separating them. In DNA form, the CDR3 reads TGTGCCAGCAGTTTTAGAAAATTTACTGGCTACACCTTC. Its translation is CASSFRKFTGYTF.

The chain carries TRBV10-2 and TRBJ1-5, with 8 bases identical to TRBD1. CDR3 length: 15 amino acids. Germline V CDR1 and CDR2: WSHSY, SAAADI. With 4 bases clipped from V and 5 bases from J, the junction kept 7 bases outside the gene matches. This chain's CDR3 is CASSVHTGGDQPQHF. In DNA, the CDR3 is TGCGCCAGCAGTGTCCACACAGGGGGGGATCAGCCCCAGCATTTT.

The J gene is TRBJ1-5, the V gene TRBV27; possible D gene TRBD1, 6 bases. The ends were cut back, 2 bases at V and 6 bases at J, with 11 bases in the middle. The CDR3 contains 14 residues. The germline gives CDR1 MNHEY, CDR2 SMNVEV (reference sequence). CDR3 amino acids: CASSLGGAGQPQHF. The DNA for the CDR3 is TGTGCCAGCAGTTTAGGGGGGGCAGGTCAGCCCCAGCATTTT.

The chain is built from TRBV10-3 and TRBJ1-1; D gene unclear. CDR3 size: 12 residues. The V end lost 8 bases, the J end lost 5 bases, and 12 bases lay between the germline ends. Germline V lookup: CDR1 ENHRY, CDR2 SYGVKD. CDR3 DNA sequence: TGTGCCATCGGGTGGGCTGGAACTGAAGCTTTCTTT. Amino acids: CAIGWAGTEAFF.

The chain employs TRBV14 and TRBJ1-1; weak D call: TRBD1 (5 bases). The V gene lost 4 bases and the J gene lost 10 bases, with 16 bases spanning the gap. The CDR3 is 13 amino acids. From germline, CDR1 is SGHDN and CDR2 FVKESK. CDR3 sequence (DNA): TGTGCCAGCAGCCCCATTGGGGGGGACCGAGCTTTCTTT. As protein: CASSPIGGDRAFF.

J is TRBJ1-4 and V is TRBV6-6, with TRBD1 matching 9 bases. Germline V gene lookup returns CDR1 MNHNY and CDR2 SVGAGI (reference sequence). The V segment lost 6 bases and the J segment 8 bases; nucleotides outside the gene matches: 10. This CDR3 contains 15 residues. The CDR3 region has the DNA TGTGCCAGCAGCAGCCGACAGGGGGGGTTGGAAAAACTGTTTTTT. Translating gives CASSSRQGGLEKLFF.

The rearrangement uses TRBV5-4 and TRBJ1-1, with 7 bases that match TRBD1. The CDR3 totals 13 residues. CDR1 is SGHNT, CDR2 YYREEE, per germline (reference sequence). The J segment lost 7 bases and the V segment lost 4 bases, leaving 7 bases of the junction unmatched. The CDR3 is CASSLQGLGEAFF. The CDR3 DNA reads TGTGCCAGCAGCCTACAGGGGCTCGGTGAAGCTTTCTTT. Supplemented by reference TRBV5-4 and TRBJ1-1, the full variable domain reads ETGVTQSPTHLIKTRGQQVTLRCSSQSGHNTVSWYQQALGQGPQFIFQYYREEENGRGNFPPRFSGLQFPNYSSELNVNALELDDSALYLCASSLQGLGEAFFGQGTRLTVV.

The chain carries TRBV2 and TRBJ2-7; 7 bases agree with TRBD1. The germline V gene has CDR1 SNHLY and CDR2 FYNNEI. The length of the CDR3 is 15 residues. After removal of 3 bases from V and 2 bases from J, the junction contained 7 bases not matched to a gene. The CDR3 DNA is TGTGCCAGCAGTGATGGGTTTCAGGGGGCCTACGAGCAGTACTTC. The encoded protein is CASSDGFQGAYEQYF.

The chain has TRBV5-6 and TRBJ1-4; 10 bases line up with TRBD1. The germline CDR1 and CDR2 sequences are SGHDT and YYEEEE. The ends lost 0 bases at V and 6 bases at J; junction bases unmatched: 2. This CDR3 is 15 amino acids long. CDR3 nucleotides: TGTGCCAGCAGCTTGGCCGGGACAGGGGATGAAAAACTGTTTTTT. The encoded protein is CASSLAGTGDEKLFF.

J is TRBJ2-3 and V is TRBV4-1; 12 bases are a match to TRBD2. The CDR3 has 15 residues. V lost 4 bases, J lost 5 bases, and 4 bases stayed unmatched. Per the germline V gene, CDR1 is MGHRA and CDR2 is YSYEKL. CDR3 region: CASSPLAGGRDTQYF. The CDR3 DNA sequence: TGCGCCAGCAGCCCCCTAGCGGGGGGGCGAGATACGCAGTATTTT.

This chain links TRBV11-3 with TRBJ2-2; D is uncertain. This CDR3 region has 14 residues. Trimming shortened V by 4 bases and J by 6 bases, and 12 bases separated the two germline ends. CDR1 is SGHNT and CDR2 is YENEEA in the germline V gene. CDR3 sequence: CASSSGPEAGELFF. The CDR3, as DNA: TGTGCCAGCAGCTCCGGTCCCGAGGCCGGGGAGCTGTTTTTT. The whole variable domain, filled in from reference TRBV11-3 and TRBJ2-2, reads EAGVVQSPRYKIIEKKQPVAFWCNPISGHNTLYWYLQNLGQGPELLIRYENEEAVDDSQLPKDRFSAERLKGVDSTLKIQPAELGDSAVYLCASSSGPEAGELFFGEGSRLTVL.

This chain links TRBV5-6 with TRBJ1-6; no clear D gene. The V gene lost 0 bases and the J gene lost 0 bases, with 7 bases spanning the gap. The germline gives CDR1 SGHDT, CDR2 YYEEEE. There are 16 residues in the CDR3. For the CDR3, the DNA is TGTGCCAGCAGCTTGGCTCCGAGCTCCTATAATTCACCCCTCCACTTT. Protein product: CASSLAPSSYNSPLHF.

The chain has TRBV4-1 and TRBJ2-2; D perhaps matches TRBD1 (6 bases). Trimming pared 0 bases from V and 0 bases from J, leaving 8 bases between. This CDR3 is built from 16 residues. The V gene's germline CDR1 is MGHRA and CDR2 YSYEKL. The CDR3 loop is CASSQEGTTNTGELFF. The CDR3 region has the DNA TGCGCCAGCAGCCAAGAGGGGACAACGAACACCGGGGAGCTGTTTTTT.

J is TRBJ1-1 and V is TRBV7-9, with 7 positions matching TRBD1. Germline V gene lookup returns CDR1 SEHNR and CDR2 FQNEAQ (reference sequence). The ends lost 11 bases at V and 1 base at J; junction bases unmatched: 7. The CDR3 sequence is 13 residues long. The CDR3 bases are TGTGCCGTCGAAGGGGGCCCGAACACTGAAGCTTTCTTT. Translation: CAVEGGPNTEAFF.

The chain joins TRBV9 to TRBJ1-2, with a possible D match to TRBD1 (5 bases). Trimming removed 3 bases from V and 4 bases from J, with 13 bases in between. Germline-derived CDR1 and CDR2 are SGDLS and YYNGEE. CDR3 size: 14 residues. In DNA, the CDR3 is TGTGCCAGCAGCGCGGGGGACGGACTCTATGGCTACACCTTC. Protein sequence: CASSAGDGLYGYTF. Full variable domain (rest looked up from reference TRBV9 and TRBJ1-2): DSGVTQTPKHLITATGQRVTLRCSPRSGDLSVYWYQQSLDQGLQFLIQYYNGEERAKGNILERFSAQQFPDLHSELNLSSLELGDSALYFCASSAGDGLYGYTFGSGTRLTVV.

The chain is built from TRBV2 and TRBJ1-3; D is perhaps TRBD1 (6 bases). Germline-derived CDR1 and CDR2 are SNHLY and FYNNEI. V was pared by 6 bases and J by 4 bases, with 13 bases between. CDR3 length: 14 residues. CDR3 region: CASSTGSPGNTIYF. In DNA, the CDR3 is TGTGCCAGCAGCACAGGGTCTCCGGGAAACACCATATATTTT.